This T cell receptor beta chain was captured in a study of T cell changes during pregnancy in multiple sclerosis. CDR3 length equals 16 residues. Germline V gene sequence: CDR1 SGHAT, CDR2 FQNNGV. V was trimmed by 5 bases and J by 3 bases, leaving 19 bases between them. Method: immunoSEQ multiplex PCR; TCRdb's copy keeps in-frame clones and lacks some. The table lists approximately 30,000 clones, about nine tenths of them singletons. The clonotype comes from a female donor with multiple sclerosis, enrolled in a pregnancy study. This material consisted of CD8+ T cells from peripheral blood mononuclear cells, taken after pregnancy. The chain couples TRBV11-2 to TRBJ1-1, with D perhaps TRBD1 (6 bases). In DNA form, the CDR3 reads TGTGCCAGCAGCCCTGACAGGTGGGGATGGGACACTGAAGCTTTCTTT. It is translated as CASSPDRWGWDTEAFF.